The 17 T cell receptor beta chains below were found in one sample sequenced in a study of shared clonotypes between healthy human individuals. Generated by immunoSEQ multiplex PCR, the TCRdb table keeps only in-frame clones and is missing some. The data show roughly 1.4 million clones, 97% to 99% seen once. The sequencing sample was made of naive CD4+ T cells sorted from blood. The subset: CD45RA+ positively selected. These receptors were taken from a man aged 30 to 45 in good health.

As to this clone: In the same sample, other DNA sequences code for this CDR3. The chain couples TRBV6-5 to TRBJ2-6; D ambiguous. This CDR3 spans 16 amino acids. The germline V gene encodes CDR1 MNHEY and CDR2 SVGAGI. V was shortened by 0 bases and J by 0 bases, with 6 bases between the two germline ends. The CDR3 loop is CASSYSRSSGANVLTF. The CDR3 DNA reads TGTGCCAGCAGTTACTCGAGGAGCTCTGGGGCCAACGTCCTGACTTTC.

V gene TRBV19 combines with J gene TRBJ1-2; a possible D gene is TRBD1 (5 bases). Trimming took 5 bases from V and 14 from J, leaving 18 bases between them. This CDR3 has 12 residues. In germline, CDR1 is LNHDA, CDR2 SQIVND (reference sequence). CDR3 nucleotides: TGTGCCAGTAGTCCGGGGACCATGGCTAGGACCTTC. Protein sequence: CASSPGTMARTF.

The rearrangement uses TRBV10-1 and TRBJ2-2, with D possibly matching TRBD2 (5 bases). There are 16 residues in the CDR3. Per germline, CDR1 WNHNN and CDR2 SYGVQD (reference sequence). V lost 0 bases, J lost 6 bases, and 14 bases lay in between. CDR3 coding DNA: TGCGCCAGCAGTGAGTCGGCGGGCGCGTGGTCCGGGGAGCTGTTTTTT. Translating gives CASSESAGAWSGELFF.

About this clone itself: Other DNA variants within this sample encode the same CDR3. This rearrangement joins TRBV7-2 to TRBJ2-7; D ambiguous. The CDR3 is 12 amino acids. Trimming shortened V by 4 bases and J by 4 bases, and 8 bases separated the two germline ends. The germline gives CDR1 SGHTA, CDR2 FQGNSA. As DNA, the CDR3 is TGTGCCAGCAGCTCCCCTTCGTACGAGCAGTACTTC. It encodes CASSSPSYEQYF.

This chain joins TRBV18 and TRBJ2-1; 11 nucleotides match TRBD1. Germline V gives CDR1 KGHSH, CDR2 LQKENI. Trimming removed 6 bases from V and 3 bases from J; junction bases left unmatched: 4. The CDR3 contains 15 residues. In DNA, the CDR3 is TGTGCCAGCTCCCGCGGGACAGGGGGCTACAATGAGCAGTTCTTC. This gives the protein CASSRGTGGYNEQFF.

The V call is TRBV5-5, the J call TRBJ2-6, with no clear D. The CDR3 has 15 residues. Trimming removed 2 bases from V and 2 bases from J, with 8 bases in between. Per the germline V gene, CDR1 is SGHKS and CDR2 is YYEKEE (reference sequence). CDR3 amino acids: CASSLGLAGANVLTF. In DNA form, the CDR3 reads TGTGCCAGCAGCTTAGGCCTTGCTGGGGCCAACGTCCTGACTTTC.

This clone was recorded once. The CDR3 DNA sequence: TGTGCCAGCAGCTTAGCTGGGCTGCCCTATGGCTACACCTTC. Translation gives CASSLAGLPYGYTF. V usage is TRBV7-2 and J usage is TRBJ1-2, with unresolved D. The CDR3 totals 14 residues. Germline CDR1 reads SGHTA; CDR2 reads FQGNSA. The germline V and J ends were trimmed by 0 bases and 4 bases, with 9 bases remaining between them.

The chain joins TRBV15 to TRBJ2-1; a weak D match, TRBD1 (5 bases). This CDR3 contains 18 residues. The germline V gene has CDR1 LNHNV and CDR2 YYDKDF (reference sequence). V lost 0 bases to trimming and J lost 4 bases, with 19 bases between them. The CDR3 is CATSRDSLTARNYNEQFF. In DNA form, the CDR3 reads TGTGCCACCAGCAGAGATTCCTTGACAGCCCGGAATTACAATGAGCAGTTCTTC.

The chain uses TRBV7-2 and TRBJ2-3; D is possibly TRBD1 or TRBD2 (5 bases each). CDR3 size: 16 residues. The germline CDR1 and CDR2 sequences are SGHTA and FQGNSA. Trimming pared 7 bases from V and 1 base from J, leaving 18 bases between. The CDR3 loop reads CASTPRGGGGTDTQYF. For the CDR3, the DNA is TGTGCCAGCACCCCTCGGGGTGGGGGAGGCACAGATACGCAGTATTTT.

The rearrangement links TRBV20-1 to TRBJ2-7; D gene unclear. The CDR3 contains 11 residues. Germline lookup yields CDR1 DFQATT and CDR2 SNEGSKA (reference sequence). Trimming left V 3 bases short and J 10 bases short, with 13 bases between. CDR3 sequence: CSARDGIPQYF. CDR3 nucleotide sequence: TGCAGTGCTAGGGATGGTATTCCCCAGTACTTC.

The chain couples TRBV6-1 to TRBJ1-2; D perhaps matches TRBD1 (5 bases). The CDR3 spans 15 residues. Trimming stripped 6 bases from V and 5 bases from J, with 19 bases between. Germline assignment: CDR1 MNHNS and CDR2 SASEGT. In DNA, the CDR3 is TGTGCCAGCAGCAGGTCGGGGGAGATTTATTATGGCTACACCTTC. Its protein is CASSRSGEIYYGYTF.

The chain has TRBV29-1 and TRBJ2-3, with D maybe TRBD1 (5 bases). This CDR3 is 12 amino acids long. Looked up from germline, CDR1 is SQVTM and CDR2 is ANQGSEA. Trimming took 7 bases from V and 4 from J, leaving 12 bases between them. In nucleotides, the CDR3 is TGCAGCGGAGCCCCGACAGCAGATACGCAGTATTTT. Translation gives CSGAPTADTQYF.

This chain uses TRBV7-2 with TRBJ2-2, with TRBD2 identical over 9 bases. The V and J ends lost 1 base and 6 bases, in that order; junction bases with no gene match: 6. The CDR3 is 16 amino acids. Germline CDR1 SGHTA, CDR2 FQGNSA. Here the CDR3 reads CASSLEPLAGPGELFF. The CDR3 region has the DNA TGTGCCAGCAGCTTAGAACCCCTAGCGGGGCCCGGGGAGCTGTTTTTT.

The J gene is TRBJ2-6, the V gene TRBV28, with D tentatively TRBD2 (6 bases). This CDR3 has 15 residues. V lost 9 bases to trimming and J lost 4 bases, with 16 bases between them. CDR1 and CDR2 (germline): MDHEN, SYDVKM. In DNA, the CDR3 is TGTGCCAGTACCCCGGAGGGAACCGGGGCCAACGTCCTGACTTTC. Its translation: CASTPEGTGANVLTF.

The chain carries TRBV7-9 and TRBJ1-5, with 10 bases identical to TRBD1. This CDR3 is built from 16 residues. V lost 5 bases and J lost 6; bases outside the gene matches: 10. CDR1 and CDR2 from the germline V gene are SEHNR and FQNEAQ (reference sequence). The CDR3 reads CASSPPGQGNGQPQHF. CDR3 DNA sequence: TGTGCCAGCAGCCCGCCGGGACAGGGGAATGGTCAGCCCCAGCATTTT.

The CDR3: CASSLSPRGPDTQYF. In DNA form, the CDR3 reads TGTGCCAGCAGTTTATCCCCGCGGGGCCCAGATACGCAGTATTTT. The genes are TRBV27 and TRBJ2-3, with a possible D match to TRBD2 (6 bases). Trimming removed 0 bases from V and 4 bases from J, with 11 bases in between. CDR1 is MNHEY and CDR2 is SMNVEV in the germline V gene (reference sequence). This CDR3 comprises 15 residues.

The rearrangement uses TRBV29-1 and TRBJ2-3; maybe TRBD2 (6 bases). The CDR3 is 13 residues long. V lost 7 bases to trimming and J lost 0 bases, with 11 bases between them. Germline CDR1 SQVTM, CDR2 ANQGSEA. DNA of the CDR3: TGCAGCGCAAGCGGGCTTAGCACAGATACGCAGTATTTT. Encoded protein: CSASGLSTDTQYF.